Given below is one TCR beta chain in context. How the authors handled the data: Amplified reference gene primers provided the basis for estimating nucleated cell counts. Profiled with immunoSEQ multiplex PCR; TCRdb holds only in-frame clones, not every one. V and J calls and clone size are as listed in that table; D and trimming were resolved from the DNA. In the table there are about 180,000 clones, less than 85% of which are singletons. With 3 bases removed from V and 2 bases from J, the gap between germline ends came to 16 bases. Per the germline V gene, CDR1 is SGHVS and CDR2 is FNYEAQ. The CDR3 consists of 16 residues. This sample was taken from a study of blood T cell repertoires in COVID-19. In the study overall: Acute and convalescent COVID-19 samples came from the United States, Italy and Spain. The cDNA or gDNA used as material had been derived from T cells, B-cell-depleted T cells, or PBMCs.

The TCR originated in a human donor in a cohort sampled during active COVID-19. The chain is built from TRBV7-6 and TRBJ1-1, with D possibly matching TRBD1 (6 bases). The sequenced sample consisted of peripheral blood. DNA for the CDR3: TGTGCCAGCAGCTTTACATCGCCCAGGGGAAACACTGAAGCTTTCTTT. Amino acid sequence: CASSFTSPRGNTEAFF.